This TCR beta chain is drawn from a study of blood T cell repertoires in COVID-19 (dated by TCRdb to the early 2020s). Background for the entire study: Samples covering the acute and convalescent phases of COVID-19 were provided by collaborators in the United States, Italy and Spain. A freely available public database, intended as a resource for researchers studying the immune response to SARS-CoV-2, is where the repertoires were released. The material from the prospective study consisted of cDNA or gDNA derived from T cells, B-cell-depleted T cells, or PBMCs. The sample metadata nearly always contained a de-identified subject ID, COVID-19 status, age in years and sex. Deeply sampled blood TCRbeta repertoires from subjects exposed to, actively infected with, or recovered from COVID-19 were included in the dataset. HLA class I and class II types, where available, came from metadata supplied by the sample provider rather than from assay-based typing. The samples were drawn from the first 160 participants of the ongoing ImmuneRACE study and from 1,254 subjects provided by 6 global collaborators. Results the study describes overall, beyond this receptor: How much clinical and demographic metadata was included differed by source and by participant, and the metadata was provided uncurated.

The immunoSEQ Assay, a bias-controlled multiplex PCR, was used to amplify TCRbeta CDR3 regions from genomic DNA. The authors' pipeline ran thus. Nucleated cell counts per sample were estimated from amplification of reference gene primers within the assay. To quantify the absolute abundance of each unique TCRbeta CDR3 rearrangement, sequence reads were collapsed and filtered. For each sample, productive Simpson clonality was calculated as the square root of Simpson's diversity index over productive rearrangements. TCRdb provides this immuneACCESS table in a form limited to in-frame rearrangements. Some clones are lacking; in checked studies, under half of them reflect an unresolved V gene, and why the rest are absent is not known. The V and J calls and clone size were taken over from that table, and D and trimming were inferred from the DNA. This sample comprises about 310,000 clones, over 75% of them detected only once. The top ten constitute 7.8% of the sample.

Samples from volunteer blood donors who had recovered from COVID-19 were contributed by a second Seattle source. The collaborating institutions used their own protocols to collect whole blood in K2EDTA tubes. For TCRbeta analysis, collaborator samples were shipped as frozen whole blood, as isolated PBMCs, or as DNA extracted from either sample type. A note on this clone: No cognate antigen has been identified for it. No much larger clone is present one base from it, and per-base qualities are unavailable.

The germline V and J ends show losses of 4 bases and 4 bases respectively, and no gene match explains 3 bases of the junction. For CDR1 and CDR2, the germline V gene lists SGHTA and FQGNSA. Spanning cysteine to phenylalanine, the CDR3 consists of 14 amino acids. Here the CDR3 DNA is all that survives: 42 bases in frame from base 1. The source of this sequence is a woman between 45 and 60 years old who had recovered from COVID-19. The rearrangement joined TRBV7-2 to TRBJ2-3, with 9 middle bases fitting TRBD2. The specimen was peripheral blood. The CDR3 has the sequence CASSSRTSADTQYF. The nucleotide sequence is TGTGCCAGCAGCTCGCGGACTAGCGCAGATACGCAGTATTTT. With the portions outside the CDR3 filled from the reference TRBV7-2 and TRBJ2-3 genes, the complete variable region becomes GAGVSQSPSNKVTEKGKDVELRCDPISGHTALYWYRQSLGQGLEFLIYFQGNSAPDKSGLPSDRFSAERTGGSVSTLTIQRTQQEDSAVYLCASSSRTSADTQYFGPGTRLTVL.